The 14 T cell receptor beta chains presented below share a single source sample, sequenced in a study of PD-L1 blockade in urothelial cancer. Time point noted: pretreatment peripheral blood. Assay used: immunoSEQ multiplex PCR; TCRdb lists only in-frame clones, some missing. The sample yields tens of thousands of clones, around 87% seen once. Sequencing used PBMCs, obtained around atezolizumab (anti-PD-L1) treatment. These receptors came from a man in his sixties with urothelial cancer.

This clone has only one observation. The J gene is TRBJ2-4, the V gene TRBV10-1; D possibly corresponds to TRBD1 (6 bases). Trimming stripped 0 bases from V and 10 bases from J, with 13 bases between. Germline loops: CDR1 WNHNN, CDR2 SYGVQD (reference sequence). This CDR3 has 14 amino acids. Here the CDR3 reads CASSESGVTGIQYF. The CDR3 DNA sequence: TGCGCCAGCAGTGAGTCGGGGGTCACAGGGATTCAGTACTTC.

The V gene is TRBV6-5, the J gene TRBJ1-2; 9 bases are a match to TRBD1. V was pared by 4 bases and J by 7 bases, with 7 bases of the junction left unmatched. Germline values: CDR1 MNHEY, CDR2 SVGAGI. This CDR3 is built from 14 residues. CDR3 amino acids: CASSSLDRGGGYTF. The CDR3 DNA sequence: TGTGCCAGCAGTTCCCTGGACAGGGGAGGTGGCTACACCTTC.

This chain uses TRBV18 with TRBJ1-4; 10 nucleotides line up with TRBD1. This CDR3 contains 14 residues. The V segment lost 6 bases and the J segment 6 bases; nucleotides outside the gene matches: 4. Germline CDR1 KGHSH, CDR2 LQKENI. The chain's CDR3 is CASSGTGEYEKLFF. The DNA of the CDR3 is TGTGCCAGCTCCGGGACAGGGGAGTATGAAAAACTGTTTTTT.

The chain carries TRBV28 and TRBJ2-7; TRBD1 aligns across 8 bases. The CDR3 is 14 amino acids. Germline lookup yields CDR1 MDHEN and CDR2 SYDVKM. V lost 5 bases to trimming and J lost 4 bases; unmatched junction nucleotides: 7. The CDR3 DNA is TGTGCCAGCAGTCTCACAGGACAGGGATACGAGCAGTACTTC. It is translated as CASSLTGQGYEQYF.

The genes are TRBV2 and TRBJ2-5; TRBD1 matches 11 bases. The V segment lost 10 bases and the J segment 5 bases; nucleotides outside the gene matches: 12. The CDR3 covers 15 residues. Germline values: CDR1 SNHLY, CDR2 FYNNEI. The CDR3 reads CATTPGQGVRETQYF. The CDR3 nucleotides are TGTGCCACAACTCCGGGACAGGGGGTGAGGGAGACCCAGTACTTC. Full variable domain (outside the CDR3, taken from reference TRBV2 and TRBJ2-5): EPEVTQTPSHQVTQMGQEVILRCVPISNHLYFYWYRQILGQKVEFLVSFYNNEISEKSEIFDDQFSVERPDGSNFTLKIRSTKLEDSAMYFCATTPGQGVRETQYFGPGTRLLVL.

This rearrangement joins TRBV18 to TRBJ1-5; 10 bases fit TRBD1. V was clipped by 4 bases and J by 4 bases; unmatched bases: 4. The CDR3 is 15 residues long. Germline V CDR1 and CDR2: KGHSH, LQKENI. Here the CDR3 reads CASSRGTGANQPQHF. The CDR3 DNA is TGTGCCAGCTCACGGGGGACAGGGGCGAATCAGCCCCAGCATTTT.

V usage is TRBV5-5 and J usage is TRBJ1-5; D gene unclear. The germline V and J ends were trimmed by 2 bases and 3 bases, with 18 bases remaining between them. Germline V CDR1 and CDR2: SGHKS, YYEKEE (reference sequence). There are 17 residues in the CDR3. CDR3 bases: TGTGCCAGCAGCTTAATAGCGGCGGCAGGATACAATCAGCCCCAGCATTTT. It specifies CASSLIAAAGYNQPQHF.

The V gene is TRBV5-8, the J gene TRBJ1-1, with D possibly being TRBD1 (5 bases). The CDR3 has 14 residues. Trimming pared 4 bases from V and 4 bases from J, leaving 14 bases between. Germline loops: CDR1 SGHTS, CDR2 YDEGEE. CDR3 sequence reads: CASSQSPGGTEAFF. The CDR3 DNA is TGTGCCAGCAGCCAGAGTCCGGGGGGCACTGAAGCTTTCTTT.

The chain joins TRBV21-1 to TRBJ2-7; the table's D call TRBD2 went unverified against the DNA. TRBV21-1 is given as a pseudogene. This CDR3 is 15 amino acids long. CDR3 protein: CASSKLRDSSYEQYF. DNA of the CDR3: TGTGCCAGCAGCAAACTTAGAGATAGCTCCTACGAGCAGTACTTC.

The V and J genes are TRBV10-2 and TRBJ2-1, with a tentative D call TRBD2 (6 bases). This CDR3 has 14 residues. Trimming removed 2 bases from V and 3 bases from J, with 8 bases in between. The germline V gene has CDR1 WSHSY and CDR2 SAAADI. The CDR3 loop is CASSEASVYNEQFF. The CDR3 nucleotides read TGCGCCAGCAGTGAGGCTAGCGTCTACAATGAGCAGTTCTTC.

This chain connects TRBV28 to TRBJ1-5; the match to TRBD1 covers 8 bases. Germline V gene data show CDR1 as MDHEN and CDR2 as SYDVKM. Unmatched junction bases numbered 12, after V lost 5 bases and J lost 6 bases. The CDR3 extends over 16 amino acids. The CDR3 reads CASSNVQGDLRQPQHF. Here the CDR3 DNA reads TGTGCCAGCAGTAACGTACAGGGGGATCTACGTCAGCCCCAGCATTTT.

The genes are TRBV5-1 and TRBJ2-4; 10 bases line up with TRBD1. Germline lookup yields CDR1 SGHRS and CDR2 YFSETQ. J lost 1 base, V lost 4 bases, and 2 bases had no gene match. CDR3 length: 15 residues. The CDR3 DNA reads TGCGCCAGCAGCCGACAGGGGGCTGCCAAAAACATTCAGTACTTC. It encodes CASSRQGAAKNIQYF. Supplemented by reference TRBV5-1 and TRBJ2-4, the full variable domain reads KAGVTQTPRYLIKTRGQQVTLSCSPISGHRSVSWYQQTPGQGLQFLFEYFSETQRNKGNFPGRFSGRQFSNSRSEMNVSTLELGDSALYLCASSRQGAAKNIQYFGAGTRLSVL.

This chain uses TRBV5-4 with TRBJ1-4, with 7 positions matching TRBD1. This CDR3 spans 14 amino acids. Trimming cost V 4 bases and J 7 bases; bases outside gene matches: 7. The V gene's germline CDR1 is SGHNT and CDR2 YYREEE (reference sequence). The CDR3 here is CASSKGQVSEKLFF. DNA of the CDR3: TGTGCCAGCAGCAAAGGACAGGTTTCTGAAAAACTGTTTTTT. The full variable domain, completed using reference TRBV5-4 and TRBJ1-4, is ETGVTQSPTHLIKTRGQQVTLRCSSQSGHNTVSWYQQALGQGPQFIFQYYREEENGRGNFPPRFSGLQFPNYSSELNVNALELDDSALYLCASSKGQVSEKLFFGSGTQLSVL.

The chain uses TRBV5-5 and TRBJ1-2; TRBD1 agrees at 7 bases. The J segment lost 5 bases and the V segment lost 0 bases, leaving 7 bases of the junction unmatched. Per the germline V gene, CDR1 is SGHKS and CDR2 is YYEKEE (reference sequence). The CDR3 totals 15 residues. The CDR3 DNA is TGTGCCAGCAGCTTGGAAACAGGGGCACCTTATGGCTACACCTTC. It yields the protein CASSLETGAPYGYTF.